This TCR beta chain was found in a study of OX40 agonist ivuxolimab in advanced cancers. TCRdb's copy holds only in-frame clones and misses some; the assay was immunoSEQ multiplex PCR. Of tens of thousands of clones in the sample, 88% were seen once. The CDR3 extends over 13 amino acids. Looked up from germline, CDR1 is MNHEY and CDR2 is SVGAGI. V lost 0 bases to trimming and J lost 9 bases; unmatched junction nucleotides: 2. The receptor's source is an adult with an advanced solid tumor such as melanoma, head and neck, liver or kidney cancer. This chain links TRBV6-5 with TRBJ2-1; TRBD2 matches at 7 bases. The sample here was CD4+ or CD8+ T cells sorted from blood, taken in a trial of the OX40 agonist ivuxolimab. CDR3 sequence (DNA): TGTGCCAGCAGTTACTCTGCGGGAGTTGAGCAGTTCTTC. Protein sequence: CASSYSAGVEQFF.